These 15 T cell receptor beta chains were sequenced from one sample in a study of blood T cell repertoires in COVID-19. The table came from immunoSEQ multiplex PCR; TCRdb's copy has only in-frame clones and leaves some out. In the table there are roughly 290,000 clones, approximately 85% of which are singletons. The sample consisted of PBMCs or T cells enriched from blood (not recorded which). These receptors came from a young woman who had recovered from COVID-19.

The rearrangement joins TRBV28 to TRBJ1-5; TRBD1 aligns across 7 bases. CDR1 and CDR2 (germline): MDHEN, SYDVKM. Trimming cost V 3 bases and J 5 bases; bases outside gene matches: 7. The CDR3 is 15 amino acids. The CDR3 protein is CASSFPRQGYQPQHF. In DNA, the CDR3 is TGTGCCAGCAGTTTTCCGAGACAGGGTTATCAGCCCCAGCATTTT.

The CDR3 sequence is CASSVGATVPEAFF. The CDR3 bases are TGTGCCAGCAGCGTAGGGGCAACGGTTCCTGAAGCTTTCTTT. The chain uses TRBV9 and TRBJ1-1; D call uncertain. Deletions cut 0 bases from V and 6 bases from J, with 12 bases between. In germline, CDR1 is SGDLS, CDR2 YYNGEE. The CDR3 is 14 amino acids.

This sequence joins TRBV7-2 and TRBJ2-7; 10 positions agree with TRBD2. Germline V CDR1 and CDR2: SGHTA, FQGNSA. V lost 5 bases and J lost 0; bases outside the gene matches: 4. CDR3 size: 15 residues. The CDR3 loop is CASSSLAGVSYEQYF. CDR3 nucleotides: TGTGCCAGCAGCAGCCTAGCGGGGGTCTCCTACGAGCAGTACTTC.

The chain employs TRBV5-1 and TRBJ2-7, with TRBD1 identical over 10 bases. Germline V gene lookup returns CDR1 SGHRS and CDR2 YFSETQ. The V gene end was trimmed by 3 bases and the J gene end by 5 bases; junction bases not matched to a gene: 5. The CDR3 loop spans 14 amino acids. CDR3 residues: CASSSWTGGNEQYF. The CDR3 region has the DNA TGCGCCAGCAGCTCTTGGACAGGGGGAAACGAGCAGTACTTC.

This clone was detected once. The chain recombines TRBV2 with TRBJ2-7; perhaps TRBD2 as D (6 bases). Trimming pared 0 bases from V and 3 bases from J, leaving 18 bases between. CDR1 and CDR2 from the germline V gene are SNHLY and FYNNEI. There are 17 residues in the CDR3. CDR3 residues: CASSEAHGGLTYYEQYF. The CDR3 region has the DNA TGTGCCAGCAGTGAAGCGCACGGAGGGCTGACCTACTACGAGCAGTACTTC.

V gene TRBV3-1 (or the pseudogene TRBV3-2) combines with J gene TRBJ2-3; 13 bases are a match to TRBD2. The CDR3 consists of 15 residues. The germline gives CDR1 LGHDT, CDR2 YNNKEL (reference sequence). Trimming took 5 bases from V and 4 from J; bases not matched to a gene: 3. CDR3 DNA: TGTGCCAGCAGCGTAGGACTAGCGGGAGCAGATACGCAGTATTTT. Its protein is CASSVGLAGADTQYF.

This chain joins TRBV7-2 and TRBJ2-7; the D is unclear. The CDR3 runs 14 residues. The germline gives CDR1 SGHTA, CDR2 FQGNSA. V lost 0 bases, J lost 0 bases, and 6 bases lay in between. In DNA, the CDR3 is TGTGCCAGCAGCTTAGCCTCGAGCTCCTACGAGCAGTACTTC. This sequence encodes CASSLASSSYEQYF.

The gene calls are TRBV2 and TRBJ1-1; a possible D gene is TRBD1 (5 bases). Trimming pared 7 bases from V and 1 base from J, leaving 10 bases between. The germline gives CDR1 SNHLY, CDR2 FYNNEI. This CDR3 has 13 amino acids. CDR3 coding DNA: TGTGCCAGCAACGTAGACAGGAACACTGAAGCTTTCTTT. This translates into CASNVDRNTEAFF.

This clone appeared once. The gene calls are TRBV30 and TRBJ1-2, with TRBD1 as a possible D gene (5 bases). From germline, CDR1 is GTSNPN and CDR2 SVGIG (reference sequence). V shed 2 bases and J shed 6 bases, with 10 bases lying between them. The CDR3 totals 12 residues. CDR3 amino acids: CAWSPGGNGYTF. CDR3 sequence (DNA): TGTGCCTGGAGTCCGGGGGGGAATGGCTACACCTTC.

The chain employs TRBV5-6 and TRBJ2-7; the D gene is possibly TRBD2 (6 bases). Germline V gene lookup returns CDR1 SGHDT and CDR2 YYEEEE. V was trimmed by 2 bases and J by 0 bases, leaving 12 bases between them. The CDR3 has 15 amino acids. The CDR3 DNA sequence: TGTGCCAGCAGCTTTGGCGGGACCAGCTCCTACGAGCAGTACTTC. Residues: CASSFGGTSSYEQYF. The full variable domain, in which reference TRBV5-6 and TRBJ2-7 provide the parts outside the CDR3, is DAGVTQSPTHLIKTRGQQVTLRCSPKSGHDTVSWYQQALGQGPQFIFQYYEEEERQRGNFPDRFSGHQFPNYSSELNVNALLLGDSALYLCASSFGGTSSYEQYFGPGTRLTVT.

This rearrangement joins TRBV21-1 to TRBJ1-4. TRBV21-1 is reported as a pseudogene. The CDR3 is 14 residues long. The CDR3 loop reads CASSPRSLNEKLFF. CDR3 DNA sequence: TGTGCCAGCAGCCCGCGTTCCCTTAATGAAAAACTGTTTTTT.

A single count supports this clone. This chain joins TRBV24-1 and TRBJ1-5; no clear D gene. V was cut by 8 bases and J by 2 bases, with 9 bases left in between. The CDR3 totals 13 residues. Germline lookup yields CDR1 KGHDR and CDR2 SFDVKD. The CDR3 is CATKGGGNQPQHF. CDR3 DNA: TGTGCCACCAAGGGAGGAGGCAATCAGCCCCAGCATTTT.

This chain joins TRBV5-6 and TRBJ2-1; TRBD2 matches at 9 bases. Germline V gene data show CDR1 as SGHDT and CDR2 as YYEEEE. CDR3 length equals 16 residues. J lost 4 bases, V lost 4 bases, and 9 bases had no gene match. The CDR3 loop is CASSPMASGVYNEQFF. CDR3 sequence (DNA): TGTGCCAGCAGCCCCATGGCTAGCGGGGTGTACAATGAGCAGTTCTTC.

The gene calls are TRBV30 and TRBJ1-2; D is ambiguous. Trimming stripped 1 base from V and 8 bases from J, with 8 bases between. Germline V lookup: CDR1 GTSNPN, CDR2 SVGIG (reference sequence). The CDR3 is made up of 11 amino acids. The CDR3 DNA sequence: TGTGCCTGGAGTGCACGAGAGGGCTACACCTTC. Translation: CAWSAREGYTF.

The rearrangement joins TRBV7-6 to TRBJ2-3, with D possibly matching TRBD2 (7 bases). The germline CDR1 and CDR2 sequences are SGHVS and FNYEAQ. Trimming left V 4 bases short and J 1 base short, with 24 bases between. The CDR3 runs 19 residues. The CDR3: CASSSRGAGTFPRTDTQYF. As DNA, the CDR3 is TGTGCCAGCAGCTCCAGGGGAGCGGGAACCTTCCCCCGCACAGATACGCAGTATTTT.